These T cell receptor beta chains were read from a single sample in a study of neoadjuvant nivolumab and ipilimumab in lung cancer. Assay: immunoSEQ multiplex PCR; the TCRdb copy retains only in-frame clones and omits some. This sample has fewer than 40,000 clones, with roughly 89% found just once. Sequenced here: peripheral blood, sampled before neoadjuvant nivolumab, alone or with ipilimumab. All receptors derive from an adult with non-small cell lung cancer. CDR3s include the opening cysteine and the closing phenylalanine or tryptophan. A D gene is named only where the DNA matches it firmly. Expanded clones are given a class, and other clones once, few, many or no size at all.

d_call clone_size j_call v_call cdr3_length cdr3_aa cdr3_nt
TRBD1 few TRBJ1-4 TRBV5-1 14 CASSPGQGEEKLFF TGCGCCAGCAGCCCGGGACAGGGAGAGGAAAAACTGTTTTTT
. once TRBJ2-7 TRBV29-1 16 CSVGGLAELPSGEQYF TGCAGCGTTGGGGGTTTAGCGGAGCTCCCCTCCGGCGAGCAGTACTTC
. . TRBJ1-5 TRBV27 14 CASSLIGRGQPQHF TGTGCCAGCAGTTTAATTGGGAGGGGCCAGCCCCAGCATTTT
TRBD1 . TRBJ2-3 TRBV6-5 14 CASSRTGQTDTQYF TGTGCCAGCAGTAGGACAGGGCAGACAGATACGCAGTATTTT
TRBD1 . TRBJ1-5 TRBV6-5 15 CASAWSGTGVQPQHF TGTGCCAGCGCATGGTCAGGGACAGGGGTTCAGCCCCAGCATTTT
. . TRBJ1-1 TRBV27 10 CASVGTEAFF TGTGCCAGCGTGGGCACTGAAGCTTTCTTT
. . TRBJ2-3 TRBV11-3 16 CASSPRDSTGTDTQYF TGTGCCAGCAGCCCTAGGGACTCTACTGGCACAGATACGCAGTATTTT
TRBD2 once TRBJ2-7 TRBV18 16 CASSPPASGSSYEQYF TGTGCCAGCTCACCACCGGCTAGCGGGAGTAGTTACGAGCAGTACTTC
TRBD1 . TRBJ2-7 TRBV5-1 15 CASSSASGQGGEQYF TGCGCCAGCAGCTCCGCCTCGGGACAGGGCGGCGAGCAGTACTTC
TRBD2 . TRBJ2-7 TRBV7-8 15 CASSLEASGSYEQYF TGTGCCAGCAGCTTGGAGGCTAGCGGGAGCTACGAGCAGTACTTC
TRBD1 once TRBJ2-7 TRBV14 14 CASSLDRGPYEQYF TGTGCCAGCAGCCTGGACAGGGGACCCTACGAGCAGTACTTC
TRBD1 . TRBJ1-2 TRBV27 16 CASSSKLTGDLYAYTF TGTGCCAGCAGTTCGAAGCTGACAGGGGATCTCTATGCCTACACCTTC
TRBD1 . TRBJ2-1 TRBV5-4 17 CASSFGFLDRGLYEQFF TGTGCCAGCAGCTTTGGGTTCCTGGACAGGGGCCTCTATGAGCAGTTCTTC
. . TRBJ1-1 TRBV7-2 16 CASSPKRGALGTEAFF TGTGCCAGCAGCCCAAAACGGGGGGCCCTTGGGACTGAAGCTTTCTTT
. . TRBJ1-1 TRBV18 17 CASSPAAEGIGGTEAFF TGTGCCAGCTCACCGGCGGCGGAAGGGATCGGGGGCACTGAAGCTTTCTTT
. . TRBJ2-7 TRBV10-3 11 CAIRAEYEQYF TGTGCCATCAGGGCTGAATACGAGCAGTACTTC
. . TRBJ1-2 TRBV7-2 16 CASSQLVVLRNYGYTF TGTGCCAGCAGCCAGTTAGTAGTCCTTAGGAACTATGGCTACACCTTC
TRBD2 . TRBJ2-2 TRBV2 16 CASSEFERGNTGELFF TGTGCCAGCAGTGAATTCGAGCGGGGGAACACCGGGGAGCTGTTTTTT
TRBD1 . TRBJ2-7 TRBV7-9 14 CASRPRQGSYEQYF TGTGCCAGCAGACCTAGACAGGGGAGCTACGAGCAGTACTTC
. . TRBJ2-1 TRBV7-9 15 CASSGRVHSYNEQFF TGTGCCAGCAGCGGACGGGTGCACTCCTACAATGAGCAGTTCTTC
. once TRBJ1-5 TRBV30 13 CAWSKAGNQPQHF TGTGCCTGGAGTAAGGCAGGGAATCAGCCCCAGCATTTT
TRBD2 . TRBJ2-5 TRBV10-1 15 CASSPGTSGMETQYF TGCGCCAGCAGCCCCGGGACTAGCGGGATGGAGACCCAGTACTTC
. . TRBJ2-5 TRBV9 14 CASSVALRGSAQYF TGTGCCAGCAGCGTAGCTTTAAGGGGGTCGGCCCAGTACTTC